This TCR beta chain was sequenced in a study of CD8+ T cells in alopecia areata. About the study: In an open-label trial, patients got 5 to 10 mg tofacitinib twice daily.

Treatment in this sample: oral pan-JAK inhibitor, 5-10 mg twice daily. Lesional scalp punch biopsies and peripheral blood came from alopecia areata patients. Sorting separated CD4+ and CD8+ T cells out of PBMCs. Trimming cost V 6 bases and J 0 bases; bases outside gene matches: 8. CDR3 length: 16 amino acids. Germline V lookup: CDR1 LNHDA, CDR2 SQIVND (reference sequence). A remark on this clone: Its antigen is not identified.

Findings and limits, study-wide: Expanded CD8+ clones among the top 100, and scalp clonality, were significantly decreased by tofacitinib.

Reverse transcribed after extraction, RNA yielded cDNA as the sequencing template. This table comes from immunoSEQ multiplex PCR, and its TCRdb copy is limited to in-frame clones, with some not included. The sample lists approximately 200,000 clones; around 60% were seen once. The starting material was CD4+ T cells sorted from blood, obtained at week 4, from a patient treated with tofacitinib. This receptor was identified in a human donor with alopecia areata. The chain uses TRBV19 and TRBJ2-1; 7 nucleotides line up with TRBD2. The CDR3 loop reads CASSLTSRSSYNEQFF. In nucleotides, the CDR3 is TGTGCCAGTAGCCTGACTAGCCGGAGCTCCTACAATGAGCAGTTCTTC.